This T cell receptor beta chain was captured in a study of T cells in Graves' hyperthyroidism and ophthalmopathy. Whole-study results and caveats: A model using 13 V-J features told ophthalmopathy apart from stable hyperthyroidism. Ophthalmopathy got predicted by the model a median about 6.7 months before its onset. Expanded thyroid clonotypes (above 0.001) were mostly also found in blood.

What was amplified from RNA transcripts were TCR beta CDR3 regions. Primed by the HTBI set, a first-round RT-PCR was run on the TCR CDR3. TCRdb fed the multiplex PCR reads into MiXCR, producing one record per CDR3 protein. Of some 620,000 distinct CDR3 sequences listed, around 16% are singletons. As for this clonotype: Its antigen is currently unknown. It may be a read error: a sequence one base away is much more abundant.

The PBMCs were sourced from fresh peripheral blood (about 9.7 ml). This receptor was identified in a woman aged 30 to 39 with Graves' hyperthyroidism. The sequencing sample was made of blood.

This CDR3 reads CASSSRVAGVEQFF. CDR3 DNA sequence: TGTGCCAGCAGTTCCCGGGTAGCGGGAGTGGAGCAGTTCTTC. The V and J genes are TRBV12-3 or TRBV12-4 and TRBJ2-1; 9 bases are a match to TRBD2. The CDR3 has 14 amino acids. Trimming removed 4 bases from V and 10 bases from J; junction bases left unmatched: 8.